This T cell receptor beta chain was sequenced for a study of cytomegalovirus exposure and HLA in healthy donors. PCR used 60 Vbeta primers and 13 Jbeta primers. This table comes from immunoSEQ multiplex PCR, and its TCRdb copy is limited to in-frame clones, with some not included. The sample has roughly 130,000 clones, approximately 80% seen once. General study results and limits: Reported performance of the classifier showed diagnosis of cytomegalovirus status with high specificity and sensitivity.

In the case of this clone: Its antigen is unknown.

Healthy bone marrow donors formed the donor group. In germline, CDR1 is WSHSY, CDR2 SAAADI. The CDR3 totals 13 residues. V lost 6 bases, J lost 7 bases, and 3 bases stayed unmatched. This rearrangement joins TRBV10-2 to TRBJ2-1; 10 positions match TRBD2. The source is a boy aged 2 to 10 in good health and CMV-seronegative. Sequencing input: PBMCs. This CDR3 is CASSSGGANEQFF. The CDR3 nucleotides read TGCGCCAGCAGCAGCGGGGGGGCAAATGAGCAGTTCTTC.